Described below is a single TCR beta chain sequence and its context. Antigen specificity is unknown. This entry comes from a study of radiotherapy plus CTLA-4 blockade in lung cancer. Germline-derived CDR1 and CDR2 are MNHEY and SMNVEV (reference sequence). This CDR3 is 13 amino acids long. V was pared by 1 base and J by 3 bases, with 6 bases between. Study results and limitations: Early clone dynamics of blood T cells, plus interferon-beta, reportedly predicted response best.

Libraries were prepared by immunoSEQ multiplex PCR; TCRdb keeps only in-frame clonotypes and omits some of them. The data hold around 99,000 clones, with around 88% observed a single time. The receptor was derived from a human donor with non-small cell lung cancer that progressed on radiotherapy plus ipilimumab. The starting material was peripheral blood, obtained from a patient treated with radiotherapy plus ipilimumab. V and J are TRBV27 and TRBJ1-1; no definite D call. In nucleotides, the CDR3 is TGTGCCAGCAGTTTATTTCAGTACACTGAAGCTTTCTTT. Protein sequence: CASSLFQYTEAFF.